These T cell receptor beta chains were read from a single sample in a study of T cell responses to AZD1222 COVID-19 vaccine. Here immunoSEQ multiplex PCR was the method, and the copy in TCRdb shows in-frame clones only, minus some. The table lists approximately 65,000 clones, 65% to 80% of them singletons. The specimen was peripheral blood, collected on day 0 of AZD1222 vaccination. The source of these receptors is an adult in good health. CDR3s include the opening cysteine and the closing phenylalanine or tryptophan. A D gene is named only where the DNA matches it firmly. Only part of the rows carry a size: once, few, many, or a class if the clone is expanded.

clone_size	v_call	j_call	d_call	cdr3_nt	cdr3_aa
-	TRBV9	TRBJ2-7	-	TGTGCCAGCAGCGTAGGGGGCCGCTCCTACGAGCAGTACTTC	CASSVGGRSYEQYF
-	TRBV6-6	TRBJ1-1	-	TGTGCCAGCAGTTACGAGGGGGAGAACACTGAAGCTTTCTTT	CASSYEGENTEAFF
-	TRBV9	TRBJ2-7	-	TGTGCCAGCAGCGTAGGTGGCGGAACCTACGAGCAGTACTTC	CASSVGGGTYEQYF
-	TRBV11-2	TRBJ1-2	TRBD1	TGTGCCAGCAGCTTAGATCTGGGGACAGGAGGCCCCTATGGCTACACCTTC	CASSLDLGTGGPYGYTF
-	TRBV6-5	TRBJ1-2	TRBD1	TGTGCCAGCACGGACAGGGGGTTTCATGGCTACACCTTC	CASTDRGFHGYTF
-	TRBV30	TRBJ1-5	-	TGTGCCTGGAGTGTAGGGCACTATAGAGGGAGTAGCAATCAGCCCCAGCATTTT	CAWSVGHYRGSSNQPQHF
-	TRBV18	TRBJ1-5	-	TGTGCCAGCTCACCCCCCAGTTCCCCGACCCAGCATTTT	CASSPPSSPTQHF
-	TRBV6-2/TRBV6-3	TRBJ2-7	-	TGTGCCAGCAGTTACGAGGGGGAGCAGTACTTC	CASSYEGEQYF
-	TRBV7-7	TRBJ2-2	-	TGTGCCAGCAGCTCACAGGACTACCCCACCGGGGAGCTGTTTTTT	CASSSQDYPTGELFF
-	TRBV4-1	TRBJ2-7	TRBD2	TGCGCCAGCAGCCAAACCGGGACTAGTGGTGGCTACGAGCAGTACTTC	CASSQTGTSGGYEQYF
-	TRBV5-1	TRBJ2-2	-	TGCGCCAGCAGCTGGGAACTGGACACCGGGGAGCTGTTTTTT	CASSWELDTGELFF
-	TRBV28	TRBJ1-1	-	TGTGCCAGCGGTAGGACAGCCCCAGCTGAAGCTTTCTTT	CASGRTAPAEAFF
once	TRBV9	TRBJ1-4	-	TGTGCCAGCAGCGTAGCTGGTGGGATCGGTGAAAAACTGTTTTTT	CASSVAGGIGEKLFF
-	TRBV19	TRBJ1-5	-	TGTGCCAGTCGGGAACGGGATCTGGGGCCCCAGCATTTT	CASRERDLGPQHF
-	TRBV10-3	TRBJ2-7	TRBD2	TGTGCCATCAGCGAGGGGACTAGCGGGGGGGACCAGTACTTC	CAISEGTSGGDQYF
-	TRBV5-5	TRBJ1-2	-	TGTGCCAGCAGCTATGCGTATGGCAGCCCCTATGGCTACACCTTC	CASSYAYGSPYGYTF
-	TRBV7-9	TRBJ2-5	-	TGTGCCAGCAGCCCTGCCGGGGCTAAAGAGACCCAGTACTTC	CASSPAGAKETQYF
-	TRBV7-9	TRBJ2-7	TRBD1	TGTGCCAGCAGCCCCGGGACAGGGAGCTCCTACGAGCAGTACTTC	CASSPGTGSSYEQYF
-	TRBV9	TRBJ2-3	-	TGTGCCAGCAGCGTAGCCAGGCCACGGGGCACAGATACGCAGTATTTT	CASSVARPRGTDTQYF
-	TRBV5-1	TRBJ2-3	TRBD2	TGCGCCAGCAGCTCGAGACCCATTAGCGGGGGGGCCGCAGATACGCAGTATTTT	CASSSRPISGGAADTQYF
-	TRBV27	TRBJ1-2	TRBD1	TGTGCCAGCAGCGCCTTGACAGGGGGGCTAGGCTACACCTTC	CASSALTGGLGYTF
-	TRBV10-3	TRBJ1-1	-	TGTGCCATCAGTGATCGGACCATCGAAGCTTTCTTT	CAISDRTIEAFF
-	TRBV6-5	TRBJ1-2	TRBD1	TGTGCCAGCAGTTTGGGACAGGGGATCGGCTACACCTTC	CASSLGQGIGYTF
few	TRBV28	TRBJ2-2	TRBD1	TGTGCCAGCAGTAAAGGGACAGAACTAGGGGAGCTGTTTTTT	CASSKGTELGELFF
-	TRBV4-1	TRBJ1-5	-	TGCGCCAGCAGCCAAGAGACCGCTAGGACCCAGCATTTT	CASSQETARTQHF
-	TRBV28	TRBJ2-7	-	TGTGCCAGCAGTTTTCCCGCTCGCTCCTACGAGCAGTACTTC	CASSFPARSYEQYF
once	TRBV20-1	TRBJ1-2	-	TGCAGTGCTAGTTTATTGGACAAAATCTATGGCTACACCTTC	CSASLLDKIYGYTF
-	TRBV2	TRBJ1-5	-	TGTGCCAGCAGTGAAGCAGGTCGGGCCCAGCATTTT	CASSEAGRAQHF
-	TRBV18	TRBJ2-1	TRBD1	TGTGCCAGCTCACAGACAGGGGCCGACAATGAGCAGTTCTTC	CASSQTGADNEQFF
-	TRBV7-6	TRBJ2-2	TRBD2	TGTGCCAGCTGCTTAGGCGGGGGGGGGCCAGGGACCGGGGAGCTGTTTTTT	CASCLGGGGPGTGELFF
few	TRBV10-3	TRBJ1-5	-	TGTGCCATCAGTGATTCCCAGGAGCCGGGAATTGGTCAGCCCCAGCATTTT	CAISDSQEPGIGQPQHF
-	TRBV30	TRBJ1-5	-	TGTGCCTGGAGTCTACAGGACAATCAGCCCCAGCATTTT	CAWSLQDNQPQHF
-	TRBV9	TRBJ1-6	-	TGTGCCAGCAGCTCGGGGGCCTCCTTAGCAGCACCCCTCCACTTT	CASSSGASLAAPLHF
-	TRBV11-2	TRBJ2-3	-	TGTGCCAGCAGCCAAAGTTTAGTTAGCCGCACAGATACGCAGTATTTT	CASSQSLVSRTDTQYF
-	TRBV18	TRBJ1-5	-	TGTGCCAGCTCACCACCACAGGGTCAGCCCCAGCATTTT	CASSPPQGQPQHF
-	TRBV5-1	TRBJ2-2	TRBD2	TGCGCCAGCAGCTTGGATGGGAGGGAGGCGAACACCGGGGAGCTGTTTTTT	CASSLDGREANTGELFF
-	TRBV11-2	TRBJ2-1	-	TGTGCCAGCAGCTTAGAAAGTATCGGTGAGCAGTTCTTC	CASSLESIGEQFF
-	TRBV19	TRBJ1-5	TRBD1	TGTGCCAGTACCATAGGGACAGGGATTAGCAATCAGCCCCAGCATTTT	CASTIGTGISNQPQHF
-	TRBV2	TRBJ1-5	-	TGTGCCAGCAGTGTGAACCCCGCGAGCAATCAGCCCCAGCATTTT	CASSVNPASNQPQHF
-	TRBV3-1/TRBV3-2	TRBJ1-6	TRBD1	TGTGCCAGCAGCCAAGATCCCCAGGATGACAGGGGAGGGAATTCACCCCTCCACTTT	CASSQDPQDDRGGNSPLHF
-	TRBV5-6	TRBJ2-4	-	TGTGCCAGCAGCTTGGTCGCAGAGATTAGGGTTCAGTACTTC	CASSLVAEIRVQYF
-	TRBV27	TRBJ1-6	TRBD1	TGTGCCAGCAGTACACAGGGGGCTAGTTCACCCCTCCACTTT	CASSTQGASSPLHF
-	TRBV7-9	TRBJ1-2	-	TGTGCCAGCAGCCTAACAGCAGGGGACCCTAACTATGGCTACACCTTC	CASSLTAGDPNYGYTF
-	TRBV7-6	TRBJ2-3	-	TGTGCCAGCAGCTTTCTGGGGCCGTTAGATACGCAGTATTTT	CASSFLGPLDTQYF
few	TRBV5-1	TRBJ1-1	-	TGCGCCAGCGGCCCGGGACGGACTTTGTACACTGAAGCTTTCTTT	CASGPGRTLYTEAFF
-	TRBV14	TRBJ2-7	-	TGTGCCAGCAGCCAAGAACTGTTCCCCAACGAGCAGTACTTC	CASSQELFPNEQYF